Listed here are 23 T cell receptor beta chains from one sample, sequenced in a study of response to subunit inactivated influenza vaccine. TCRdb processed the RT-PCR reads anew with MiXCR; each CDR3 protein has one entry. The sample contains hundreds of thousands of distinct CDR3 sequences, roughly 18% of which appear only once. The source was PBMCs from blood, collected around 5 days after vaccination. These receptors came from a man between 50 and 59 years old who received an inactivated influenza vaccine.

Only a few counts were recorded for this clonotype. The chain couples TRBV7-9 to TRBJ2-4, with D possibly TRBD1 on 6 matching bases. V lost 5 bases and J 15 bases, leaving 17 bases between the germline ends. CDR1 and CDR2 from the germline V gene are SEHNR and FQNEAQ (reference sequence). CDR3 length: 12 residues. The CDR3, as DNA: TGTGCCAGCAGCCAAGAACGACAGGACCCGTACTTC. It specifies CASSQERQDPYF.

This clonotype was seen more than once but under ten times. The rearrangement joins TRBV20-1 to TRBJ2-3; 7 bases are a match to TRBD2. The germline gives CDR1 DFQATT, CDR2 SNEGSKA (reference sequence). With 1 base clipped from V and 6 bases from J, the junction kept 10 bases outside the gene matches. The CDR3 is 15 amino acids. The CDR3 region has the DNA TGCAGTGCTAGAGGGGGCGGGAGTTCATCCGATACGCAGTATTTT. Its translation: CSARGGGSSSDTQYF.

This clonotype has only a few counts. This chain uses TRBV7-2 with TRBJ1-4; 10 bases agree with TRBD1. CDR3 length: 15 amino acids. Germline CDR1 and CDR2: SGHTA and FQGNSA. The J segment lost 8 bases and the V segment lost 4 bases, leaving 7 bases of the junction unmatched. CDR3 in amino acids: CASSSRTGGYEKLFF. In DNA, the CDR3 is TGTGCCAGCAGCTCGCGGACAGGGGGGTACGAAAAACTGTTTTTT.

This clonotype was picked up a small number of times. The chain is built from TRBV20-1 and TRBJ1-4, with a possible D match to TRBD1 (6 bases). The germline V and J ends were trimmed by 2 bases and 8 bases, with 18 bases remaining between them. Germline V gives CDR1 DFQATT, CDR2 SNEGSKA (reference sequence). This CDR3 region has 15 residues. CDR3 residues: CSARPRWTEGEKLFF. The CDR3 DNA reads TGCAGTGCTAGACCCCGGTGGACAGAGGGAGAAAAACTGTTTTTT.

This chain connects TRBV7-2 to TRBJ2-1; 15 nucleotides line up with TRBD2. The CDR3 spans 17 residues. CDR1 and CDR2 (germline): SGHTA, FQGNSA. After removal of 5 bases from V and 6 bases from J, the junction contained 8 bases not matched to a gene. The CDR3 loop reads CASSPHPGLAGGNEQFF. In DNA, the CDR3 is TGTGCCAGCAGCCCCCACCCGGGACTAGCGGGAGGCAATGAGCAGTTCTTC.

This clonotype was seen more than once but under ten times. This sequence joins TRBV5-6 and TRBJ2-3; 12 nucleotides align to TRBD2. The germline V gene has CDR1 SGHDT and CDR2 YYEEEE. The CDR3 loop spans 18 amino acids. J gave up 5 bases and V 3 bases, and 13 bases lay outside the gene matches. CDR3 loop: CASSSPTASGGARDTQYF. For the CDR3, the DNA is TGTGCCAGCAGCTCCCCGACTGCTAGCGGGGGGGCCCGAGATACGCAGTATTTT.

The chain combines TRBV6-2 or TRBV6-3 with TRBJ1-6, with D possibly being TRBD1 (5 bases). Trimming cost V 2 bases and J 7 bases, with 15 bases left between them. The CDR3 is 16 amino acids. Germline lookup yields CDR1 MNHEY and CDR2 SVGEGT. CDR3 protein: CASSYRAGGWNSPLHF. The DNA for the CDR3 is TGTGCCAGCAGTTACCGAGCCGGGGGGTGGAATTCACCCCTCCACTTT.

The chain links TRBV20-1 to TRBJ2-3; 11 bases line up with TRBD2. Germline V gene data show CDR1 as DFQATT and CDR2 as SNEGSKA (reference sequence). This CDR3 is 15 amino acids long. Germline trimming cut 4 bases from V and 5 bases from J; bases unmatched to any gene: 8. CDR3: CSATGLAAMIDTQYF. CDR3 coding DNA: TGCAGTGCTACGGGACTAGCGGCGATGATAGATACGCAGTATTTT.

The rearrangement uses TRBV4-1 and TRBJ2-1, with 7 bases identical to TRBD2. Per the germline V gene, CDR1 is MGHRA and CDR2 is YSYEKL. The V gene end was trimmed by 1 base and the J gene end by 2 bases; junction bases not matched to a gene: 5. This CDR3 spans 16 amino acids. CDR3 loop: CASSQVVAGAYNEQFF. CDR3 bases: TGCGCCAGCAGCCAAGTGGTGGCGGGAGCCTACAATGAGCAGTTCTTC.

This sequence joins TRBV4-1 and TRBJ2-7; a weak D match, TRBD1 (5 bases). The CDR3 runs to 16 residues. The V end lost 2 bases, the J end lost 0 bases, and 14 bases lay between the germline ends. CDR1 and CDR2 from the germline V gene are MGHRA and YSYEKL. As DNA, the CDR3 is TGCGCCAGCAGCCAAACACGCAGGGCCCTCTCCTACGAGCAGTACTTC. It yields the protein CASSQTRRALSYEQYF.

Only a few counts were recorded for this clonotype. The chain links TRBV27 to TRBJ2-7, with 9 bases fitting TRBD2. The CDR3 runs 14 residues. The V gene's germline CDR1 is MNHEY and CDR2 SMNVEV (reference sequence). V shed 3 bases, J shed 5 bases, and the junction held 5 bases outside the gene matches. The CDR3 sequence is CASSFGTSTNEQYF. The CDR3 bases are TGTGCCAGCAGTTTCGGGACTAGCACCAACGAGCAGTACTTC.

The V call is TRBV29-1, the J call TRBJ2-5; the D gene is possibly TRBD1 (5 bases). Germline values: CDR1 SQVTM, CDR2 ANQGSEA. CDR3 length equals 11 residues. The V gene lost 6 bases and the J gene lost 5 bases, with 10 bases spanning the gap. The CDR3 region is CSVDRRETQYF. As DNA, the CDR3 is TGCAGCGTAGACAGACGGGAGACCCAGTACTTC.

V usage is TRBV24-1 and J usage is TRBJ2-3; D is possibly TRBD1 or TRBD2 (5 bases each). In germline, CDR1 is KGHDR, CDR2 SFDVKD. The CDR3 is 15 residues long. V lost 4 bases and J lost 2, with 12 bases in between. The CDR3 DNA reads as TGTGCCACCAGTGAAGCGGACGGACACACAGATACGCAGTATTTT. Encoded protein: CATSEADGHTDTQYF.

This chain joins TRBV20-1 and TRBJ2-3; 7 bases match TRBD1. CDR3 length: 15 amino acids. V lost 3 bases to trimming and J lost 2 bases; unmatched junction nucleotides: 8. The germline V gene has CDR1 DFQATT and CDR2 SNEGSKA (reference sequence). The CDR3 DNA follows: TGCAGTGCTAGGGGATGGGGACAGCTCACAGATACGCAGTATTTT. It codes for CSARGWGQLTDTQYF.

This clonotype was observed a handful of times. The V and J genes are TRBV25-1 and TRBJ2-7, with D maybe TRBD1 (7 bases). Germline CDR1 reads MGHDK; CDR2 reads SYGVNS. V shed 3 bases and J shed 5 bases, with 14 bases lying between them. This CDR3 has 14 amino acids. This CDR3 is CASSDQGGLHEQYF. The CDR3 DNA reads TGTGCCAGCAGTGACCAGGGGGGTCTACACGAGCAGTACTTC.

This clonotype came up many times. CDR3 residues: CASREQGLNTEAFF. DNA of the CDR3: TGTGCCAGCAGGGAACAGGGGTTGAACACTGAAGCTTTCTTT. This sequence joins TRBV12-3 or TRBV12-4 and TRBJ1-1, with 7 bases aligning to TRBD1. This CDR3 is built from 14 residues. Trimming took 6 bases from V and 0 from J; bases not matched to a gene: 4.

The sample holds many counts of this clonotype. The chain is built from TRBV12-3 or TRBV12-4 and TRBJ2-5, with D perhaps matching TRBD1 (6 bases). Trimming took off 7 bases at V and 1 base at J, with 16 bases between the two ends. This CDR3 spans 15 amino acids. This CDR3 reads CASIAGEPVQETQYF. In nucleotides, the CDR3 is TGTGCCAGCATCGCAGGGGAACCGGTCCAAGAGACCCAGTACTTC.

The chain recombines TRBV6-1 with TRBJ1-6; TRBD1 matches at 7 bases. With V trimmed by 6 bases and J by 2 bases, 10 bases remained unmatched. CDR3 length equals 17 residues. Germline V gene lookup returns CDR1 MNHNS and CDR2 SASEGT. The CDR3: CASSRLQGYAYNSPLHF. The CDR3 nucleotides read TGTGCCAGCAGCCGTCTACAGGGGTACGCCTATAATTCACCCCTCCACTTT.

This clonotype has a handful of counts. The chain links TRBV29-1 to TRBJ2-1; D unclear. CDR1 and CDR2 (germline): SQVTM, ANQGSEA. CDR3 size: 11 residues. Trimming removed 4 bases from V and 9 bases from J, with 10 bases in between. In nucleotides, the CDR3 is TGCAGCGTTGTCGTTGTGGGTGAGCAGTTCTTC. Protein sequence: CSVVVVGEQFF.

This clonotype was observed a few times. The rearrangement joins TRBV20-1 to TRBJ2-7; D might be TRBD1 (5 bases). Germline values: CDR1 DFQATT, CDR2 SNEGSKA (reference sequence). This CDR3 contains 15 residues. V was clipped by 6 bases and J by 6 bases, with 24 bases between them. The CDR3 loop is CSALGPGRLRVEQYF. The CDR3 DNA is TGCAGTGCATTGGGGCCAGGACGGCTAAGAGTCGAGCAGTACTTC.

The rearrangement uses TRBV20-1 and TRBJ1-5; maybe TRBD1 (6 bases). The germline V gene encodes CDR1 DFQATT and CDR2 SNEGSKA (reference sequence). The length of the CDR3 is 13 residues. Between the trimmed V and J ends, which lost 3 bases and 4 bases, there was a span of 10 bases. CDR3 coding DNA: TGCAGTGCTAGTGACAGGAGAAATCAGCCCCAGCATTTT. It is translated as CSASDRRNQPQHF.

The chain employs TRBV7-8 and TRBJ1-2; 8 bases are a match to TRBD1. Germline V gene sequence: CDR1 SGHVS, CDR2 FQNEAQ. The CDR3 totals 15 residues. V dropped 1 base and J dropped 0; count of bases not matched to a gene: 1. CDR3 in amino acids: CASSLGTGTNYGYTF. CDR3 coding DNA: TGTGCCAGCAGCTTAGGGACAGGGACTAACTATGGCTACACCTTC.

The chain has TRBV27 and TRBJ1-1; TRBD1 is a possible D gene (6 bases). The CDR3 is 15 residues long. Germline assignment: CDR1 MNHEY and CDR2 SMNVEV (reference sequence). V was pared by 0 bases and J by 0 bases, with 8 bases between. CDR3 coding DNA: TGTGCCAGCAGTTTATCGGGGGCGGTGAACACTGAAGCTTTCTTT. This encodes CASSLSGAVNTEAFF.